This T cell receptor beta chain was identified during a study of glioma-infiltrating T cells after dendritic cell vaccination. About the research overall: Samples are from glioblastoma patients in Phase I and II dendritic cell vaccine trials. Patients received three intradermal dendritic cell vaccine injections at biweekly intervals. Study observations and caveats: Survival was not directly related to TCR clonality in these patients.

The ends lost 4 bases at V and 0 bases at J; junction bases unmatched: 5. CDR1 and CDR2 (germline): SGHNT, YYREEE (reference sequence). The CDR3 has 17 amino acids. The time point was: after dendritic cell vaccination, including at tumor progression/relapse. Remarks on this clone: Its antigen remains unidentified.

Primers: 60 V beta forward and 13 J beta reverse. Only in-frame clones appear in the TCRdb table, and some are missing; sequencing was by immunoSEQ multiplex PCR. This sample has roughly 56,000 clones, with about 85% found just once. The gene calls are TRBV5-4 and TRBJ2-6, with TRBD1 matching over 9 bases. The clonotype originates from a human donor with glioblastoma. This material consisted of blood, taken after dendritic cell vaccination. In nucleotides, the CDR3 is TGTGCCAGCAGCCTAGCGACAGGGGGCTCTGGGGCCAACGTCCTGACTTTC. This translates into CASSLATGGSGANVLTF.